This record covers a single T cell receptor beta chain. Antigen specificity is unknown. This CDR3 contains 15 residues. Germline trimming cut 5 bases from V and 0 bases from J; bases unmatched to any gene: 6. The germline gives CDR1 MNHEY, CDR2 SMNVEV (reference sequence). Sequencing was performed with immunoSEQ multiplex PCR; in TCRdb, only in-frame clones are kept and a portion is missing. The table records around 70,000 clones, roughly 80% of them present only once. This sample was taken from a study of OX40 agonist ivuxolimab in advanced cancers. Across the study: The patients received ivuxolimab by intravenous route every 2 weeks at 0.01 to 10 mg/kg. The study's findings and limits: Those patients achieving a partial response at 0.1-3.0 mg/kg showed among the lowest clonal expansion.

Sampling of blood occurred at baseline, cycle 4 day 1, and cycle 7 day 1. The sequencing used CD4+ or CD8+ T cells sorted from blood, collected in a trial of the OX40 agonist ivuxolimab. This sequence joins TRBV27 and TRBJ1-1, with 7 bases lining up with TRBD1. The sequence derives from an adult with an advanced solid tumor such as melanoma, head and neck, liver or kidney cancer. In DNA form, the CDR3 reads TGTGCCAGCAGTAGCCGACAGGGCATGAACACTGAAGCTTTCTTT. It yields the protein CASSSRQGMNTEAFF.